The 28 T cell receptor beta chains in this list originate from one sample, sequenced in a study of blood T cell repertoires in COVID-19. Sequenced by immunoSEQ multiplex PCR; TCRdb stores in-frame clones only, minus some. Found here are around 110,000 clones, approximately 80% of them singletons; the top ten hold more than 13%. The sample consisted of peripheral blood. These receptors originate from a woman aged 60-75 years with acute or convalescent COVID-19.

This chain connects TRBV7-8 to TRBJ1-1, with 8 nucleotides matching TRBD1. The CDR3 extends over 14 amino acids. The V segment lost 5 bases and the J segment 3 bases; nucleotides outside the gene matches: 5. Germline-derived CDR1 and CDR2 are SGHVS and FQNEAQ. The CDR3 coding sequence is TGTGCCAGCAGCCGGACAGGGTCAGACACTGAAGCTTTCTTT. Translating gives CASSRTGSDTEAFF.

The CDR3 nucleotides read TGCGCCAGCAGCCAAACGAGTTCTAATTCACCCCTCCACTTT. Translation: CASSQTSSNSPLHF. The chain is built from TRBV4-1 and TRBJ1-6; D remains ambiguous. With 2 bases removed from V and 6 bases from J, the gap between germline ends came to 8 bases. Germline-derived CDR1 and CDR2 are MGHRA and YSYEKL. The CDR3 extends over 14 amino acids.

V usage is TRBV27 and J usage is TRBJ1-6; the D is unclear. V was shortened by 0 bases and J by 8 bases, with 5 bases between the two germline ends. Germline V gives CDR1 MNHEY, CDR2 SMNVEV (reference sequence). CDR3 length equals 13 residues. CDR3 amino acids: CASSLSRDSPLHF. The CDR3 nucleotides read TGTGCCAGCAGTTTATCGCGGGATTCACCCCTCCACTTT.

The chain links TRBV18 to TRBJ1-3; no reliable D call. The CDR3 has 13 residues. Trimming removed 3 bases from V and 7 bases from J, with 10 bases in between. Germline V lookup: CDR1 KGHSH, CDR2 LQKENI. CDR3 amino acids: CASSPDPGNTIYF. CDR3 nucleotides: TGTGCCAGCTCACCCGATCCCGGTAACACCATATATTTT. Based on the CDR3 plus reference TRBV18 and TRBJ1-3, the full variable domain is NAGVMQNPRHLVRRRGQEARLRCSPMKGHSHVYWYRQLPEEGLKFMVYLQKENIIDESGMPKERFSAEFPKEGPSILRIQQVVRGDSAAYFCASSPDPGNTIYFGEGSWLTVV.

This chain connects TRBV2 to TRBJ1-2, with no clear D. V was shortened by 6 bases and J by 0 bases, with 8 bases between the two germline ends. The germline CDR1 and CDR2 sequences are SNHLY and FYNNEI. The CDR3 runs 13 residues. CDR3 bases: TGTGCCAGCAGGAGGCTCTCTAACTATGGCTACACCTTC. The encoded protein is CASRRLSNYGYTF.

This chain joins TRBV5-1 and TRBJ2-1, with D possibly being TRBD1 (6 bases). Germline loops: CDR1 SGHRS, CDR2 YFSETQ. Trimming removed 4 bases at V and 4 bases at J, with 12 bases between. The CDR3 contains 14 residues. CDR3 in DNA: TGCGCCAGCAGCCAGGGACAATCTTACAATGAGCAGTTCTTC. This sequence encodes CASSQGQSYNEQFF.

The chain links TRBV2 to TRBJ2-6; D possibly corresponds to TRBD1 (6 bases). Per the germline V gene, CDR1 is SNHLY and CDR2 is FYNNEI. The CDR3 spans 17 residues. V dropped 6 bases and J dropped 0 bases, with 15 bases sitting between them. Here the CDR3 DNA reads TGTGCCAGCAGATATCCGGGACAAGCCTCTGGGGCCAACGTCCTGACTTTC. It codes for CASRYPGQASGANVLTF.

This clone was detected once. This chain joins TRBV7-2 and TRBJ2-3, with a weak D call TRBD2 (6 bases). The V gene lost 6 bases and the J gene lost 4 bases, with 20 bases spanning the gap. The V gene's germline CDR1 is SGHTA and CDR2 FQGNSA. This CDR3 spans 16 amino acids. CDR3 coding DNA: TGTGCCAGCAGGGAGGCCTGGGAGGAGGTAGCAGATACGCAGTATTTT. This codes for CASREAWEEVADTQYF.

J is TRBJ2-2 and V is TRBV9; D is unresolved. CDR3 size: 13 residues. Germline V gene lookup returns CDR1 SGDLS and CDR2 YYNGEE. Trimming took 4 bases from V and 6 from J, leaving 10 bases between them. DNA for the CDR3: TGTGCCAGCAGCCCATTATCGGCCGGGGAGCTGTTTTTT. Its translation: CASSPLSAGELFF.

The chain is built from TRBV18 and TRBJ2-2; 13 positions agree with TRBD2. Germline V CDR1 and CDR2: KGHSH, LQKENI. The CDR3 covers 16 residues. J lost 7 bases, V lost 6 bases, and 8 bases had no gene match. The CDR3 DNA sequence: TGTGCCAGCTCCTCTGGACTAGCGGGAGCGGTCGGGGAGCTGTTTTTT. Amino acid sequence: CASSSGLAGAVGELFF.

The chain links TRBV7-2 to TRBJ1-2; D gene ambiguous. Looked up from germline, CDR1 is SGHTA and CDR2 is FQGNSA. The CDR3 has 14 residues. V lost 4 bases to trimming and J lost 3 bases, with 12 bases between them. The DNA of the CDR3 is TGTGCCAGCAGCTCGTCCGATACATACTATGGCTACACCTTC. Translating it yields CASSSSDTYYGYTF.

The J gene is TRBJ2-5, the V gene TRBV25-1; 8 bases line up with TRBD1. CDR3 length: 17 residues. Germline CDR1 is MGHDK and CDR2 is SYGVNS. The junction had 14 bases not matched to a gene; V was cut back by 3 bases and J by 5 bases. The CDR3 coding sequence is TGTGCCAGCAGTGATTCGATCCTTCAGGGGGCGGGGGAGACCCAGTACTTC. Translated, it gives CASSDSILQGAGETQYF.

The chain has TRBV6-5 and TRBJ1-6, with D maybe TRBD1 (6 bases). Germline V gene lookup returns CDR1 MNHEY and CDR2 SVGAGI. CDR3 length equals 14 residues. V gave up 6 bases and J gave up 6 bases, with 12 bases separating them. CDR3 residues: CASSLDSTNSPLHF. The CDR3 DNA is TGTGCCAGCAGCCTGGACAGCACTAATTCACCCCTCCACTTT.

The V gene is TRBV6-5, the J gene TRBJ1-2; TRBD1 might be the D (6 bases). Per germline, CDR1 MNHEY and CDR2 SVGAGI. V dropped 2 bases and J dropped 1 base, with 8 bases sitting between them. This CDR3 region has 14 residues. The CDR3 protein is CASSYRGGNYGYTF. The CDR3 DNA reads TGTGCCAGCAGTTACAGGGGGGGTAACTATGGCTACACCTTC.

The chain couples TRBV18 to TRBJ1-4; D unclear. The CDR3 loop spans 14 amino acids. In germline, CDR1 is KGHSH, CDR2 LQKENI. The germline V and J ends were trimmed by 3 bases and 5 bases, with 10 bases remaining between them. The CDR3 is CASSPSNYNEKLFF. The CDR3 DNA follows: TGTGCCAGCTCACCCTCGAACTACAATGAAAAACTGTTTTTT.

This chain's CDR3 is CASSQTEGSGTGGYTF. CDR3 DNA: TGCGCCAGCAGCCAAACCGAAGGGTCAGGAACAGGGGGCTACACCTTC. The V and J genes are TRBV4-1 and TRBJ1-2, with D possibly matching TRBD1 (6 bases). There are 16 residues in the CDR3. V was trimmed by 2 bases and J by 8 bases, leaving 21 bases between them. The germline V gene has CDR1 MGHRA and CDR2 YSYEKL.

The V call is TRBV7-9, the J call TRBJ2-1, with D possibly being TRBD2 (6 bases). The CDR3 sequence is 15 residues long. The V and J ends lost 3 bases and 7 bases respectively, with 16 bases between them. The V gene's germline CDR1 is SEHNR and CDR2 FQNEAQ (reference sequence). CDR3 bases: TGTGCCAGCAGCTTCATCGTAGCCGCGGGGAATGAGCAGTTCTTC. Its protein product is CASSFIVAAGNEQFF.

V is TRBV19 and J is TRBJ1-2; TRBD1 matches at 7 bases. V was pared by 10 bases and J by 5 bases, with 10 bases of the junction left unmatched. Germline loops: CDR1 LNHDA, CDR2 SQIVND (reference sequence). This CDR3 is 13 amino acids long. The DNA of the CDR3 is TGTGCCACCCAACGGACAGGACCATATGGCTACACCTTC. It codes for CATQRTGPYGYTF.

This clone was seen a single time. The chain's CDR3 is CASSVLASASTEAFF. The CDR3 DNA is TGCGCCAGCAGCGTTCTAGCGTCAGCTTCCACTGAAGCTTTCTTT. The J gene is TRBJ1-1, the V gene TRBV5-1, with D uncertain. Germline loops: CDR1 SGHRS, CDR2 YFSETQ. The CDR3 sequence is 15 residues long. The ends were cut back, 4 bases at V and 4 bases at J, with 17 bases in the middle. Looking up the rest from reference TRBV5-1 and TRBJ1-1 gives the full variable domain: KAGVTQTPRYLIKTRGQQVTLSCSPISGHRSVSWYQQTPGQGLQFLFEYFSETQRNKGNFPGRFSGRQFSNSRSEMNVSTLELGDSALYLCASSVLASASTEAFFGQGTRLTVV.

This rearrangement joins TRBV24-1 to TRBJ1-2; no reliable D call. V dropped 4 bases and J dropped 2 bases, with 10 bases sitting between them. Germline CDR1 KGHDR, CDR2 SFDVKD. This CDR3 has 14 residues. The CDR3, as DNA: TGTGCCACCAGTGAGGCGGGGTACAACTATGGCTACACCTTC. Translated, it gives CATSEAGYNYGYTF.

This clone has just a few counts. J is TRBJ2-3 and V is TRBV5-4, with D tentatively TRBD2 (5 bases). This CDR3 has 16 residues. Trimming cost V 0 bases and J 3 bases, with 14 bases left between them. Looked up from germline, CDR1 is SGHNT and CDR2 is YYREEE (reference sequence). The CDR3 sequence is CASSLERGVGTDTQYF. The DNA of the CDR3 is TGTGCCAGCAGCTTGGAACGGGGAGTTGGAACAGATACGCAGTATTTT.

The rearrangement joins TRBV14 to TRBJ2-7; 7 bases line up with TRBD1. The germline V gene has CDR1 SGHDN and CDR2 FVKESK. The CDR3 has 14 residues. Trimming at V came to 1 base and at J to 5 bases, leaving 5 bases not matched to a gene. CDR3 region: CASSQGGGIDEQYF. The DNA of the CDR3 is TGTGCCAGCAGCCAAGGAGGGGGCATCGACGAGCAGTACTTC.

Only a few counts were recorded for this clone. The chain couples TRBV5-1 to TRBJ1-1, with D tentatively TRBD1 (6 bases). CDR3 length: 15 amino acids. CDR1 and CDR2 (germline): SGHRS, YFSETQ. Deletions cut 5 bases from V and 3 bases from J, with 17 bases between. In nucleotides, the CDR3 is TGCGCCAGCAGGGCGGACAGCAACACGGACACTGAAGCTTTCTTT. Its protein is CASRADSNTDTEAFF.

This clone was detected only once. The rearrangement uses TRBV6-6 and TRBJ1-5, with no clear D. This CDR3 is 12 amino acids long. The V and J ends lost 3 bases and 6 bases respectively, with 6 bases between them. Germline CDR1 MNHNY, CDR2 SVGAGI (reference sequence). This CDR3 reads CASSYSVQPQHF. CDR3 DNA: TGTGCCAGCAGTTATTCAGTTCAGCCCCAGCATTTT.

The chain carries TRBV6-5 and TRBJ2-2; TRBD1 aligns across 8 bases. The CDR3 extends over 13 amino acids. The germline V gene encodes CDR1 MNHEY and CDR2 SVGAGI. The V gene end was trimmed by 8 bases and the J gene end by 6 bases; junction bases not matched to a gene: 5. CDR3 region: CASHRTGPGELFF. CDR3 bases: TGTGCCAGCCACCGGACAGGGCCCGGGGAGCTGTTTTTT.

The chain couples TRBV25-1 to TRBJ2-3; weak D call: TRBD2 (6 bases). In germline, CDR1 is MGHDK, CDR2 SYGVNS. Trimming pared 7 bases from V and 5 bases from J, leaving 22 bases between. The CDR3 runs 16 residues. The CDR3 sequence: CASMSLRRDIGDTQYF. The CDR3 region has the DNA TGTGCCAGCATGTCCCTAAGGAGGGATATAGGAGATACGCAGTATTTT. The full variable domain, its missing parts supplied by reference TRBV25-1 and TRBJ2-3, is EADIYQTPRYLVIGTGKKITLECSQTMGHDKMYWYQQDPGMELHLIHYSYGVNSTEKGDLSSESTVSRIRTEHFPLTLESARPSHTSQYLCASMSLRRDIGDTQYFGPGTRLTVL.

In this sample, this clone turned up once. The chain employs TRBV9 and TRBJ1-1, with 8 bases that match TRBD1. Losses at the gene ends were 3 bases for V and 7 bases for J; bases not matched to a gene: 5. Germline V gene data show CDR1 as SGDLS and CDR2 as YYNGEE. The CDR3 has 13 residues. The DNA of the CDR3 is TGTGCCAGCAGCGCCCTCACAGGGGGTGAAGCTTTCTTT. Translating it yields CASSALTGGEAFF.

V and J are TRBV3-1 (or the pseudogene TRBV3-2) and TRBJ1-1, with 9 nucleotides matching TRBD1. CDR1 LGHDT and CDR2 YNNKEL come from the germline V gene (reference sequence). Losses at the gene ends were 6 bases for V and 1 base for J; bases not matched to a gene: 3. The CDR3 has 14 amino acids. The CDR3 DNA reads TGTGCCAGCAGTTACAGGGGGCGGAACACTGAAGCTTTCTTT. The encoded protein is CASSYRGRNTEAFF.